The T cell receptor (beta chain) described here comes from a study of siplizumab effects on memory and regulatory T cells. Study results and caveats: Proliferating Tregs taken from siplizumab cultures were not shown to have a confirmed suppressive function. Versus less than 35% in controls, the mappable alloreactive CD4+ clones averaged about 74% Treg-derived with siplizumab. Unstimulated subsets captured only a minor fraction of alloreactive clones.

As to this clone: No antigen is known for it.

V was clipped by 3 bases and J by 5 bases, with 13 bases between them. Germline values: CDR1 SGDLS, CDR2 YYNGEE. This CDR3 contains 14 residues. Roughly 10^5 TCR templates underwent assay in each sample. The repertoire was sequenced with immunoSEQ multiplex PCR; TCRdb's copy has only in-frame clones and lacks some. Counted here are roughly 93,000 clones, 90% to 95% occurring once; the ten biggest clones make up approximately 1.5%. Source material: non-Treg CD4+ T cells sorted from blood. The gene calls are TRBV9 and TRBJ2-3, with D unclear. The clonotype comes from a human donor in good health. This CDR3 reads CASSATRGRDTQYF. CDR3 nucleotide sequence: TGTGCCAGCAGCGCGACAAGAGGTAGAGATACGCAGTATTTT.